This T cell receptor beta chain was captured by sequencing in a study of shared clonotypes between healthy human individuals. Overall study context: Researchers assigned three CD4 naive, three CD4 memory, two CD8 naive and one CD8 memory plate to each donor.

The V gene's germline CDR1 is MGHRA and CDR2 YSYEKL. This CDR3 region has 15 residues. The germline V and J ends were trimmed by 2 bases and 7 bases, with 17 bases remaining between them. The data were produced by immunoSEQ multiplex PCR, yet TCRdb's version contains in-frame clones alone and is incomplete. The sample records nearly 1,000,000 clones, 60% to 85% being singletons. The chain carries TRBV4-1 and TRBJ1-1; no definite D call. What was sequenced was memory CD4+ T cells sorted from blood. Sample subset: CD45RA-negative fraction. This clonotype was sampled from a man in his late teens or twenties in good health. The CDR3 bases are TGCGCCAGCAGCCAATTCGGCCGTTCAAACCTTGAAGCTTTCTTT. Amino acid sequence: CASSQFGRSNLEAFF.